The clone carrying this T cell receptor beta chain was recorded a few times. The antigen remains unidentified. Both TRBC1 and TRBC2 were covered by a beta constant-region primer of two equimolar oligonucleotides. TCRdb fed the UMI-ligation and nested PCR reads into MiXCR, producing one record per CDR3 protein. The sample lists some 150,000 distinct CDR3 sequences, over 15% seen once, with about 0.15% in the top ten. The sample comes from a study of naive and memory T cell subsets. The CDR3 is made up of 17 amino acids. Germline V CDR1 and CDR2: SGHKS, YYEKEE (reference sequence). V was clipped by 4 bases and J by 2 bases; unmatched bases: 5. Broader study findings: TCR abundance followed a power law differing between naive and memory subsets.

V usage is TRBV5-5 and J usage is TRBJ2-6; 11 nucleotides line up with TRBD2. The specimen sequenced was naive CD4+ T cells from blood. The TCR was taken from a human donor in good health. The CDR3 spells CASSGGLAAPGANVLTF. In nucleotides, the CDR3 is TGTGCCAGCAGCGGGGGACTAGCGGCCCCTGGGGCCAACGTCCTGACTTTC.